What follows are 5 T cell receptor beta chains derived from one specimen sequenced in a study of blood T cell repertoires in COVID-19. Here immunoSEQ multiplex PCR was the method, and the copy in TCRdb shows in-frame clones only, minus some. The repertoire holds 200,000 to 250,000 clones, with 80% to 90% as singletons. Sample: PBMCs or T cells enriched from blood (not recorded which). The origin of the receptors is a young woman in a cohort exposed to, infected with or recovered from COVID-19 (not recorded which).

CDR3: CASSIGRAPNSPLHF. As DNA, the CDR3 is TGTGCCAGTAGTATTGGCAGGGCCCCTAATTCACCCCTCCACTTT. The chain joins TRBV19 to TRBJ1-6; TRBD1 might be the D (5 bases). Germline assignment: CDR1 LNHDA and CDR2 SQIVND (reference sequence). The CDR3 loop spans 15 amino acids. V gave up 3 bases and J gave up 6 bases, with 12 bases separating them.

This clone showed up just once. The V call is TRBV13, the J call TRBJ2-1; 10 nucleotides line up with TRBD1. V shed 4 bases, J shed 2 bases, and the junction held 5 bases outside the gene matches. Germline loops: CDR1 PRHDT, CDR2 FYEKMQ (reference sequence). The CDR3 length is 16 residues. In DNA, the CDR3 is TGTGCCAGCAGCTCATATGGGACAGGGGCCTACAATGAGCAGTTCTTC. Translated: CASSSYGTGAYNEQFF.

This chain links TRBV19 with TRBJ1-2; D possibly corresponds to TRBD1 (5 bases). The V gene's germline CDR1 is LNHDA and CDR2 SQIVND (reference sequence). V was cut by 5 bases and J by 6 bases, with 16 bases left in between. There are 14 residues in the CDR3. CDR3 loop: CASSDSTRLDGYTF. The CDR3 DNA reads as TGTGCCAGTAGTGACAGTACAAGGCTCGATGGCTACACCTTC. The entire variable domain, with the rest obtained from reference TRBV19 and TRBJ1-2, is as follows: DGGITQSPKYLFRKEGQNVTLSCEQNLNHDAMYWYRQDPGQGLRLIYYSQIVNDFQKGDIAEGYSVSREKKESFPLTVTSAQKNPTAFYLCASSDSTRLDGYTFGSGTRLTVV.

V usage is TRBV5-6 and J usage is TRBJ1-6; D may be TRBD1 (6 bases). The CDR3 loop spans 15 amino acids. CDR1 SGHDT and CDR2 YYEEEE come from the germline V gene. V lost 4 bases and J 9 bases, leaving 17 bases between the germline ends. The CDR3 loop reads CASSGMTGLPSPLHF. The CDR3 bases are TGTGCCAGCAGCGGGATGACAGGTCTGCCTTCACCCCTCCACTTT.

The V gene is TRBV3-1 (or the pseudogene TRBV3-2), the J gene TRBJ1-6; 8 bases are a match to TRBD1. CDR1 and CDR2 (germline): LGHDT, YNNKEL (reference sequence). V shed 2 bases and J 8 bases; nucleotides not matched to a gene: 5. This CDR3 region has 15 residues. CDR3 bases: TGTGCCAGCAGCCAAATGGGACAGGAGGATTCACCCCTCCACTTT. Translation gives CASSQMGQEDSPLHF.